What follows are 20 T cell receptor beta chains derived from one specimen sequenced in a study of graft-versus-host responses after intestinal transplantation. Libraries were prepared by immunoSEQ multiplex PCR; TCRdb keeps only in-frame clonotypes and omits some of them. The sample includes 85,000 to 90,000 clones, 80% to 95% seen only once; the top ten take about 0.3%. These receptors are not linked to any known antigen. The source was unstimulated CD4+ T cells sorted from spleen or lymph node cells, collected before intestinal transplant. The source is a human donor who received an intestinal transplant.

The chain is built from TRBV18 and TRBJ2-7; D is undetermined. CDR3 length: 16 amino acids. With 3 bases removed from V and 2 bases from J, the gap between germline ends came to 17 bases. Germline CDR1 and CDR2: KGHSH and LQKENI. CDR3 sequence reads: CASSPTTLHTAYEQYF. The CDR3 DNA follows: TGTGCCAGCTCACCGACCACTCTGCACACCGCCTACGAGCAGTACTTC.

The chain is built from TRBV5-1 and TRBJ2-1; 11 nucleotides agree with TRBD2. Germline V gene sequence: CDR1 SGHRS, CDR2 YFSETQ. J lost 3 bases, V lost 4 bases, and 6 bases had no gene match. The CDR3 sequence is 16 residues long. The CDR3 loop is CASSPKGLAGYNEQFF. Written as DNA, the CDR3 is TGCGCCAGCAGCCCCAAAGGACTAGCGGGCTACAATGAGCAGTTCTTC.

The CDR3 is CASSPRGSTGNTIYF. The CDR3 nucleotides are TGTGCCAGCAGCCCCCGGGGGTCTACTGGAAACACCATATATTTT. The genes are TRBV9 and TRBJ1-3, with D perhaps TRBD1 (5 bases). The CDR3 consists of 15 residues. Germline CDR1 is SGDLS and CDR2 is YYNGEE. Trimming stripped 4 bases from V and 2 bases from J, with 13 bases between.

This clone was counted a few times. In DNA, the CDR3 is TGCGCCAGCAGTGCGTACCAGGGCTCCTACAATGAGCAGTTCTTC. The encoded protein is CASSAYQGSYNEQFF. The gene calls are TRBV5-1 and TRBJ2-1, with a possible D match to TRBD1 (5 bases). Deletions cut 5 bases from V and 0 bases from J, with 12 bases between. The CDR3 runs to 15 residues. The germline V gene has CDR1 SGHRS and CDR2 YFSETQ.

The V and J genes are TRBV6-1 and TRBJ2-2; unclear D gene. The length of the CDR3 is 12 residues. Germline CDR1 MNHNS, CDR2 SASEGT. V lost 7 bases to trimming and J lost 6 bases, with 9 bases between them. The CDR3 reads CASKWVSGELFF. The CDR3 DNA sequence: TGTGCCAGCAAGTGGGTGTCCGGGGAGCTGTTTTTT.

The chain joins TRBV6-5 to TRBJ2-2; the D is unclear. Germline CDR1 MNHEY, CDR2 SVGAGI. The CDR3 is 14 residues long. Trimming left V 10 bases short and J 3 bases short, with 15 bases between. In DNA form, the CDR3 reads TGTGCCACATTAAACCTAGGGTACACCGGGGAGCTGTTTTTT. It is translated as CATLNLGYTGELFF.

V and J are TRBV5-6 and TRBJ2-1, with D uncertain. The CDR3 extends over 17 amino acids. CDR1 is SGHDT and CDR2 is YYEEEE in the germline V gene. With 3 bases removed from V and 7 bases from J, the gap between germline ends came to 23 bases. CDR3 nucleotide sequence: TGTGCCAGCAGCTCCCGGGTTGGGGTGGGTGGTGTTAATGAGCAGTTCTTC. This codes for CASSSRVGVGGVNEQFF. The whole variable domain, remainder taken from reference TRBV5-6 and TRBJ2-1, is DAGVTQSPTHLIKTRGQQVTLRCSPKSGHDTVSWYQQALGQGPQFIFQYYEEEERQRGNFPDRFSGHQFPNYSSELNVNALLLGDSALYLCASSSRVGVGGVNEQFFGPGTRLTVL.

This chain joins TRBV21-1 and TRBJ2-1; the table gives TRBD2 as D, unverified against the DNA. TRBV21-1 corresponds to a pseudogene. This CDR3 contains 13 residues. CDR3 loop: CASSTSGTDEQFF. CDR3 DNA: TGTGCCAGCAGCACTAGCGGGACCGATGAGCAGTTCTTC.

This chain connects TRBV19 to TRBJ2-3, with D unresolved. This CDR3 is built from 14 residues. The V end was cut by 3 bases, the J end by 0 bases, with 7 bases between. The germline gives CDR1 LNHDA, CDR2 SQIVND (reference sequence). CDR3 in amino acids: CASSISASTDTQYF. As DNA, the CDR3 is TGTGCCAGTAGTATTAGTGCTAGCACAGATACGCAGTATTTT.

As DNA, the CDR3 is TGCGCCAGCAGCTCCTTAGCGGGAGGGCTTTACAATGAGCAGTTCTTC. It is translated as CASSSLAGGLYNEQFF. J is TRBJ2-1 and V is TRBV5-1; 11 bases are a match to TRBD2. After removal of 3 bases from V and 4 bases from J, the junction contained 6 bases not matched to a gene. Germline values: CDR1 SGHRS, CDR2 YFSETQ. This CDR3 has 16 amino acids.

J is TRBJ2-2 and V is TRBV7-9; D ambiguous. V was pared by 0 bases and J by 2 bases, with 13 bases between. CDR3 length equals 17 residues. Germline CDR1 and CDR2: SEHNR and FQNEAQ (reference sequence). The CDR3 loop is CASSLASLRVNTGELFF. Here the CDR3 DNA reads TGTGCCAGCAGCTTAGCGTCGCTCCGGGTCAACACCGGGGAGCTGTTTTTT.

This chain uses TRBV5-1 with TRBJ2-5, with 7 nucleotides matching TRBD1. Germline V CDR1 and CDR2: SGHRS, YFSETQ. The CDR3 is 15 amino acids. J lost 0 bases, V lost 1 base, and 3 bases had no gene match. The CDR3 sequence: CASSLSTGDQETQYF. Here the CDR3 DNA reads TGCGCCAGCAGCTTGAGCACAGGGGACCAAGAGACCCAGTACTTC.

This clone has just a few counts. The rearrangement uses TRBV6-5 and TRBJ1-3; no reliable D call. The V gene lost 0 bases and the J gene lost 0 bases, with 6 bases spanning the gap. Germline CDR1 is MNHEY and CDR2 is SVGAGI. The length of the CDR3 is 15 residues. CDR3 residues: CASSYSGYSGNTIYF. CDR3 coding DNA: TGTGCCAGCAGTTACTCCGGCTACTCTGGAAACACCATATATTTT.

The CDR3 coding sequence is TGTGCCAGCTCACAAGGGGAGGCCCTCTCTGGAAACACCATATATTTT. It codes for CASSQGEALSGNTIYF. This chain connects TRBV18 to TRBJ1-3, with D maybe TRBD1 (5 bases). The germline V gene encodes CDR1 KGHSH and CDR2 LQKENI. V lost 4 bases to trimming and J lost 0 bases, with 13 bases between them. CDR3 length equals 16 residues.

Worth noting for this clone: The same CDR3 arises from other DNA sequences in this sample as well. This chain links TRBV12-5 with TRBJ1-3, with D maybe TRBD1 (6 bases). CDR1 is LGHNT and CDR2 is FRNRAP in the germline V gene. The CDR3 is made up of 18 amino acids. The V and J ends lost 1 base and 4 bases respectively, with 20 bases between them. The DNA for the CDR3 is TGTGCTAGTGGTTTGGCGACGGGTTGGACAGCAGTAGGAAACACCATATATTTT. Residues: CASGLATGWTAVGNTIYF.

V gene TRBV27 combines with J gene TRBJ1-5, with 10 positions matching TRBD1. V lost 6 bases to trimming and J lost 8 bases; unmatched junction nucleotides: 1. Germline CDR1 and CDR2: MNHEY and SMNVEV (reference sequence). This CDR3 has 12 residues. The CDR3 DNA reads TGTGCCAGCAGGACAGGGGGCAAGCCCCAGCATTTT. It is translated as CASRTGGKPQHF.

Note on this clone: The sample has other DNA sequences that encode this CDR3 too. The chain joins TRBV7-9 to TRBJ2-3; 12 bases map to TRBD2. CDR1 is SEHNR and CDR2 is FQNEAQ in the germline V gene (reference sequence). The CDR3 has 15 residues. J gave up 3 bases and V 5 bases, and 3 bases lay outside the gene matches. In nucleotides, the CDR3 is TGTGCCAGCAGCAGCACTAGCGGGAGGACAGATACGCAGTATTTT. This sequence encodes CASSSTSGRTDTQYF. Together with reference TRBV7-9 and TRBJ2-3, the CDR3 gives the full variable domain: DTGVSQNPRHKITKRGQNVTFRCDPISEHNRLYWYRQTLGQGPEFLTYFQNEAQLEKSRLLSDRFSAERPKGSFSTLEIQRTEQGDSAMYLCASSSTSGRTDTQYFGPGTRLTVL.

This clone was counted once. The rearrangement joins TRBV11-2 to TRBJ2-5; either TRBD1 or TRBD2 may supply D (5 bases each). TRBJ2-7 matches the DNA end more closely, so the J call is doubtful. Germline V gene data show CDR1 as SGHAT and CDR2 as FQNNGV. The CDR3 extends over 14 amino acids. The CDR3 coding sequence is TGTGCCAGCAACCCGAGGGGTACGAGCTACGAGCAGTACTTC. Translating it yields CASNPRGTSYEQYF.

The chain couples TRBV11-2 to TRBJ2-5, with D possibly called TRBD1 or TRBD2 (5 bases each). CDR3 length: 14 residues. Per the germline V gene, CDR1 is SGHAT and CDR2 is FQNNGV. V lost 5 bases, J lost 4 bases, and 14 bases lay in between. CDR3 nucleotide sequence: TGTGCCAGCAGCCTAACCGGTGGGGGAGAGACCCAGTACTTC. Protein sequence: CASSLTGGGETQYF.

This clone came up once. This chain uses TRBV28 with TRBJ2-3, with D tentatively TRBD2 (7 bases). V shed 3 bases and J shed 4 bases, with 20 bases lying between them. The V gene's germline CDR1 is MDHEN and CDR2 SYDVKM. There are 17 residues in the CDR3. In DNA form, the CDR3 reads TGTGCCAGCAGTTTTCCGCTCGGGGGCGGGGGTTCAGATACGCAGTATTTT. Translating it yields CASSFPLGGGGSDTQYF.